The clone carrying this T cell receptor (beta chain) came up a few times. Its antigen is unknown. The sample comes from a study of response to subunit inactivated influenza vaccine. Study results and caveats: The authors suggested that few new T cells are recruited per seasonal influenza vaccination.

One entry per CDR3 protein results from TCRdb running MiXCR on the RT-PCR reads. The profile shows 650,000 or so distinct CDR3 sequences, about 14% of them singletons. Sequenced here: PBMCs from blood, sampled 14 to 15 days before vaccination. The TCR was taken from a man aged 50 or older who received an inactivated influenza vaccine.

The CDR3 DNA sequence: TGCAGTGCTAGCCCGGTCGATAATTCACCCCTCCACTTT. Protein sequence: CSASPVDNSPLHF. The chain employs TRBV20-1 and TRBJ1-6; D remains unclear. The V gene's germline CDR1 is DFQATT and CDR2 SNEGSKA (reference sequence). V lost 3 bases and J lost 5, with 8 bases in between. The CDR3 is 13 amino acids.